Listed here is a single T cell receptor (beta chain). No antigen is known for it. The data stem from a study of CD8 T cells in Susac syndrome. Whole-study results and caveats: The TCR sequencing and HLA analysis in the study involved a relatively small number of individuals, as the study acknowledged.

cDNA came from roughly 0.53 to 1 ug RNA primed by random hexamers. Multiplex PCR with immunoSEQ amplified the TCR beta CDR3 across 54 Vbeta and 13 Jbeta. TCRdb reprocessed the immunoSEQ multiplex PCR reads with MiXCR, giving one entry per CDR3 protein. Among roughly 200,000 distinct CDR3 sequences, roughly 94% were seen once, and the ten largest hold over 0.08%. The T cells that were sequenced for TCR beta were CD8+ and CD4+ cells from blood. TEMRA cells were FACS-enriched and CD8+ and CD4+ T cells negatively isolated. The sample comprised CD4+ T cells from PBMCs. This receptor was obtained from a human donor in good health.

The CDR3 DNA sequence: TGTGCCGGAGAACGTCCTTCCTACAATGAGCAGTTCTTC. Translation: CAGERPSYNEQFF. The chain carries TRBV30 and TRBJ2-1; D gene unclear. The CDR3 is 13 amino acids. The germline V and J ends were trimmed by 8 bases and 1 base, with 12 bases remaining between them. Germline V gene data show CDR1 as GTSNPN and CDR2 as SVGIG (reference sequence).